Described below is a single T cell receptor beta chain sequence and its context. Its antigen is undetermined. The data were taken from a study of cytomegalovirus exposure and HLA in healthy donors. Study results and caveats: A few V segments could not be told apart, such as TRBV6-2 and TRBV6-3, and were left out.

This CDR3 spans 16 amino acids. With V trimmed by 6 bases and J by 3 bases, 9 bases remained unmatched. The germline gives CDR1 MDHEN, CDR2 SYDVKM. PCR involved 60 Vbeta and 13 Jbeta primers. Assay used: immunoSEQ multiplex PCR; TCRdb lists only in-frame clones, some missing. The sample's table shows roughly 84,000 clones. The TCR comes from a middle-aged man in good health and CMV-seronegative. The sample consisted of PBMCs. This chain joins TRBV28 and TRBJ1-4; TRBD1 matches at 8 bases. CDR3 residues: CASSKKQTGANEKLFF. The DNA of the CDR3 is TGTGCCAGCAGCAAAAAGCAGACAGGGGCTAATGAAAAACTGTTTTTT. The full variable domain, its missing parts supplied by reference TRBV28 and TRBJ1-4, is DVKVTQSSRYLVKRTGEKVFLECVQDMDHENMFWYRQDPGLGLRLIYFSYDVKMKEKGDIPEGYSVSREKKERFSLILESASTNQTSMYLCASSKKQTGANEKLFFGSGTQLSVL.